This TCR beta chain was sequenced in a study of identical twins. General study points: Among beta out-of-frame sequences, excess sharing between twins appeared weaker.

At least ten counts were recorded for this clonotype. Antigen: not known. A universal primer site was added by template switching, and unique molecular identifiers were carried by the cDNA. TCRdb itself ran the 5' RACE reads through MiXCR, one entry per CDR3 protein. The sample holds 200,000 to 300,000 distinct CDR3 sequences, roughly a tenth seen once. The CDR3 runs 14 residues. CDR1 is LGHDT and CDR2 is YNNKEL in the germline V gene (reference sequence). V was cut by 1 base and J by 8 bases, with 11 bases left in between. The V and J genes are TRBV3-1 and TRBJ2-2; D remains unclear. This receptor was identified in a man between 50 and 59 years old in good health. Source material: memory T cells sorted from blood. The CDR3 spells CASSQGATSGELFF. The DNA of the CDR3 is TGTGCCAGCAGCCAAGGGGCCACGTCGGGGGAGCTGTTTTTT.